The 5 T cell receptor beta chains in this list originate from one sample, sequenced in a study of glioma-infiltrating T cells. Amplification of TCR alpha and beta CDR3 regions from RNA used iRepertoire nested multiplex PCR. A single record per CDR3 protein comes from TCRdb applying MiXCR to the multiplex PCR reads. The repertoire holds around 390,000 distinct CDR3 sequences, with 41% as singletons. Sequenced sample: glioma tissue, nonneoplastic brain tissue, or PBMCs (not recorded which). The receptors derive from a human donor with low-grade glioma or glioblastoma, undergoing nonglioma brain surgery, or in good health (not recorded which).

This clonotype was observed a few times. The genes are TRBV3-1 and TRBJ1-6, with 9 bases aligning to TRBD1. Germline assignment: CDR1 LGHDT and CDR2 YNNKEL (reference sequence). V gave up 5 bases and J gave up 7 bases; unmatched junction bases: 6. The length of the CDR3 is 15 residues. DNA for the CDR3: TGTGCCAGCAGCGTTTGGACAGGGGTAAATTCACCCCTCCACTTT. It is translated as CASSVWTGVNSPLHF.

This clonotype has just a few counts. The chain has TRBV20-1 and TRBJ2-1; 7 nucleotides align to TRBD2. Germline V CDR1 and CDR2: DFQATT, SNEGSKA (reference sequence). Trimming at V came to 0 bases and at J to 0 bases, leaving 5 bases not matched to a gene. The CDR3 is made up of 16 amino acids. CDR3 in amino acids: CSARDASGRSYNEQFF. The CDR3 nucleotides are TGCAGTGCTAGAGATGCTAGCGGCCGCTCCTACAATGAGCAGTTCTTC.

The table lists this clonotype with many counts. The chain combines TRBV6-1 with TRBJ1-1; a weak D match, TRBD1 (5 bases). The germline V gene has CDR1 MNHNS and CDR2 SASEGT. This CDR3 is 15 amino acids long. V was pared by 6 bases and J by 0 bases, with 14 bases between. The CDR3 region has the DNA TGTGCCAGCAGAAGACAGCTGAAAATGAACACTGAAGCTTTCTTT. It codes for CASRRQLKMNTEAFF.

This clonotype was picked up a small number of times. This rearrangement joins TRBV5-5 to TRBJ1-5, with D unresolved. The CDR3 is made up of 14 amino acids. Trimming stripped 1 base from V and 1 base from J, with 6 bases between. In germline, CDR1 is SGHKS, CDR2 YYEKEE (reference sequence). As DNA, the CDR3 is TGTGCCAGCAGCTTGAGTAGGAGCAATCAGCCCCAGCATTTT. This sequence encodes CASSLSRSNQPQHF.

This clonotype showed up just a few times. Written as DNA, the CDR3 is TGTGCCAGTAGTATAGGGACCAGCTCCTACGAGCAGTACTTC. Its translation: CASSIGTSSYEQYF. V usage is TRBV19 and J usage is TRBJ2-7; D gene ambiguous. V was cut by 1 base and J by 0 bases, with 7 bases left in between. The CDR3 length is 14 residues. Per germline, CDR1 LNHDA and CDR2 SQIVND (reference sequence).